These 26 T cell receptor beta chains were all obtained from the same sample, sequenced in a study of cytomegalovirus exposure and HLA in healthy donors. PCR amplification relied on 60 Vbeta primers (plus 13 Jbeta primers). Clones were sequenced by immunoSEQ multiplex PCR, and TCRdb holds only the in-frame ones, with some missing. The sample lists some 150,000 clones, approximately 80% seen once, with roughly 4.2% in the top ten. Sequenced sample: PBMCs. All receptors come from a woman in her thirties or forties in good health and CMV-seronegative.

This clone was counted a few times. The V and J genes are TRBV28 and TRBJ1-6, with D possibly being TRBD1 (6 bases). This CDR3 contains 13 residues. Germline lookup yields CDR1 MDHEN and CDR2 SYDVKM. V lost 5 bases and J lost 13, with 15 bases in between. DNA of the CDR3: TGTGCCAGCAGTCTGACCACAGGGAATCCCCTCCACTTT. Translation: CASSLTTGNPLHF.

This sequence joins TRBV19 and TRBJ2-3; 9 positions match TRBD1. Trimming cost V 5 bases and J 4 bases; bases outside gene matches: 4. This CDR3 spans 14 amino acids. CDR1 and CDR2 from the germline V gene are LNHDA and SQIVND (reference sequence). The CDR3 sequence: CASSGTGYPDTQYF. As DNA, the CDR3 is TGTGCCAGTAGTGGGACAGGGTATCCAGATACGCAGTATTTT. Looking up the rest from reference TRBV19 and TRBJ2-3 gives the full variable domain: DGGITQSPKYLFRKEGQNVTLSCEQNLNHDAMYWYRQDPGQGLRLIYYSQIVNDFQKGDIAEGYSVSREKKESFPLTVTSAQKNPTAFYLCASSGTGYPDTQYFGPGTRLTVL.

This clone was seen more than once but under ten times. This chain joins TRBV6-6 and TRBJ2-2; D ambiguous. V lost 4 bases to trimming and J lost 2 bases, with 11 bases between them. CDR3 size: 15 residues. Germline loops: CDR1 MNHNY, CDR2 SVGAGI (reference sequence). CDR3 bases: TGTGCCAGCAGTTTGGGCAGGAAAAACACCGGGGAGCTGTTTTTT. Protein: CASSLGRKNTGELFF.

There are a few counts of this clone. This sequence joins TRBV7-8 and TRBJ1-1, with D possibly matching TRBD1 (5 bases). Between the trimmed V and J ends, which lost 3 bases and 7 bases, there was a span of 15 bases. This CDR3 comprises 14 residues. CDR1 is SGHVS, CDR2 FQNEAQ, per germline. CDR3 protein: CASSFSGGENEAFF. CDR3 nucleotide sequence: TGTGCCAGCAGCTTCTCGGGGGGGGAGAATGAAGCTTTCTTT.

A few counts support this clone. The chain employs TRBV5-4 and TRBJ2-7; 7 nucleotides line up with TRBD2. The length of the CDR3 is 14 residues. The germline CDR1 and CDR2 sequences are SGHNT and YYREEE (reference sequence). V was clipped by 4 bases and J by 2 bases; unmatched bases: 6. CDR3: CASSPGTKTYEQYF. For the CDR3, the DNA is TGTGCCAGCAGCCCCGGGACTAAAACCTACGAGCAGTACTTC.

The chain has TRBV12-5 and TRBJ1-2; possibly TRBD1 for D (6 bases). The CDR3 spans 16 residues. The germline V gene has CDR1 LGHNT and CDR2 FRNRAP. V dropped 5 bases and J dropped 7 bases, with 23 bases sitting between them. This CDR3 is CASGPVPLRGKGGYTF. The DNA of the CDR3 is TGTGCTAGTGGTCCAGTACCCCTGAGGGGGAAAGGTGGCTACACCTTC.

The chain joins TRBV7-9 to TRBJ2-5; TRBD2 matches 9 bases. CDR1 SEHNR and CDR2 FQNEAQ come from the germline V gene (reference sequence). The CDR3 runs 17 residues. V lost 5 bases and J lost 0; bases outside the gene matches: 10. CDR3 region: CASSKGIAGDDQETQYF. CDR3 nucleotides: TGTGCCAGCAGCAAAGGGATAGCGGGGGATGACCAAGAGACCCAGTACTTC.

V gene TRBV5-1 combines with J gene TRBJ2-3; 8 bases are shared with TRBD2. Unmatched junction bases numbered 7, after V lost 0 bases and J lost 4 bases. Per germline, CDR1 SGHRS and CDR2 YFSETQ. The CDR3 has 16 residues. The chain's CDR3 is CASSLDVGGASDTQYF. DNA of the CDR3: TGCGCCAGCAGCTTGGATGTCGGGGGGGCATCAGATACGCAGTATTTT.

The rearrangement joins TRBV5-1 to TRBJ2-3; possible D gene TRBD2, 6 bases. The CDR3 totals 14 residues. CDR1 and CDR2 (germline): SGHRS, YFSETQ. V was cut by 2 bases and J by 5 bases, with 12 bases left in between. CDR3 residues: CASSLEGLKDTQYF. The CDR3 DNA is TGCGCCAGCAGCTTAGAAGGACTAAAAGATACGCAGTATTTT.

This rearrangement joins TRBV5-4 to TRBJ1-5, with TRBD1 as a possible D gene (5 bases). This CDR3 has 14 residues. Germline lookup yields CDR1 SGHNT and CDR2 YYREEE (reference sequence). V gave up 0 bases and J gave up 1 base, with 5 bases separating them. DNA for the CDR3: TGTGCCAGCAGCTTGGACAGGAGCAATCAGCCCCAGCATTTT. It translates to CASSLDRSNQPQHF.

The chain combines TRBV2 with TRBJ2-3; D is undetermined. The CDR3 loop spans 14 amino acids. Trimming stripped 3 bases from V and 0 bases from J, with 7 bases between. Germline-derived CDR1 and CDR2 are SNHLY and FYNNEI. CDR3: CASSDSVSTDTQYF. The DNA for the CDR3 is TGTGCCAGCAGTGACTCAGTTAGCACAGATACGCAGTATTTT.

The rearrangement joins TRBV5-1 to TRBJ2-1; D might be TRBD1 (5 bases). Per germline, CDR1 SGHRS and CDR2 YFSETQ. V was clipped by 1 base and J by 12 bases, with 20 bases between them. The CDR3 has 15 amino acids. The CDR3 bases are TGCGCCAGCAGCTTGTGGGGTGAAGGGGATGTAGGGCAGTTCTTC. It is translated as CASSLWGEGDVGQFF.

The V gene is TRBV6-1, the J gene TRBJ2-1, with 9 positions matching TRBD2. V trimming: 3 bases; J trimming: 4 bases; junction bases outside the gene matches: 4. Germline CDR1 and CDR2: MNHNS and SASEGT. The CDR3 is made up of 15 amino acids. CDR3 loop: CASSDRLADYNEQFF. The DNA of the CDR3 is TGTGCCAGCAGTGACAGACTAGCGGATTACAATGAGCAGTTCTTC.

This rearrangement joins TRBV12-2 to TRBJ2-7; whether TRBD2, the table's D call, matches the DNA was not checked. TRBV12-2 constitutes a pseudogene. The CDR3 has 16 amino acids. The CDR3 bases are TGTGCAAGTTTAACTAGCGGGGAGGAGACTAACTACGAGCAGTACTTC. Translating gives CASLTSGEETNYEQYF.

CDR3 sequence reads: CASGLAGGLNTGELFF. As DNA, the CDR3 is TGTGCTAGTGGTTTAGCGGGGGGGCTGAACACCGGGGAGCTGTTTTTT. The rearrangement links TRBV12-5 to TRBJ2-2; 10 nucleotides align to TRBD2. V dropped 3 bases and J dropped 1; count of bases not matched to a gene: 2. The CDR3 totals 16 residues. Germline V lookup: CDR1 LGHNT, CDR2 FRNRAP.

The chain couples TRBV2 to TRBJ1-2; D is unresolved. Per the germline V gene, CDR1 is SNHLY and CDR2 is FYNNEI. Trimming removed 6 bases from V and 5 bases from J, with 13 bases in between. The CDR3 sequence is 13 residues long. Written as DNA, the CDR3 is TGTGCCAGCAGCTTCGCAGACAAATATGGCTACACCTTC. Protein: CASSFADKYGYTF.

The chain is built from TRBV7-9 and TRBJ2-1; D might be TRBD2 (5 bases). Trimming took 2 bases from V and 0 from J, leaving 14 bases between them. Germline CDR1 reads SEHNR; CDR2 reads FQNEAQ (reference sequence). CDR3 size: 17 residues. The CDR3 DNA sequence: TGTGCCAGCAGCTTAAGGGCAGCGGACTCCTCCTACAATGAGCAGTTCTTC. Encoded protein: CASSLRAADSSYNEQFF.

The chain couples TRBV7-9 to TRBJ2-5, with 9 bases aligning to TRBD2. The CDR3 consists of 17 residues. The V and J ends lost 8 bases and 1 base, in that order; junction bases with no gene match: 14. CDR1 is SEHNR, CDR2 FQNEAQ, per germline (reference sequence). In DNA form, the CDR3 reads TGTGCCAGCGGGGATATCTCGGCGGGGGGGGGCCAAGAGACCCAGTACTTC. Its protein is CASGDISAGGGQETQYF.

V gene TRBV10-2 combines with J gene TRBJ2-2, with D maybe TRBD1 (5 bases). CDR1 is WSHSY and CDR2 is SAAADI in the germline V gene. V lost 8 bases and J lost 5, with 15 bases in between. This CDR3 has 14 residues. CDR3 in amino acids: CASGTRRATGELFF. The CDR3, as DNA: TGCGCCAGCGGAACCCGCAGGGCGACCGGGGAGCTGTTTTTT.

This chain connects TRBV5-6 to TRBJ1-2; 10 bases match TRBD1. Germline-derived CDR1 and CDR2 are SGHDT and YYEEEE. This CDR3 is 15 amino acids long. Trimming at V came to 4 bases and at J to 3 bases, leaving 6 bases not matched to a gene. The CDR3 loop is CASSPQGQGYYGYTF. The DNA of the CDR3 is TGTGCCAGCAGCCCTCAGGGACAGGGGTACTATGGCTACACCTTC.

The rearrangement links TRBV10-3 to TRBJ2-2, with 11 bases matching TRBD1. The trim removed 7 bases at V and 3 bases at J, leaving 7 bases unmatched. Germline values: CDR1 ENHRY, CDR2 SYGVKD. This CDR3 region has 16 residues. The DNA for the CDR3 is TGTGCCATCAAGCCAGGACAGGGGGCCGACACCGGGGAGCTGTTTTTT. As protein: CAIKPGQGADTGELFF.

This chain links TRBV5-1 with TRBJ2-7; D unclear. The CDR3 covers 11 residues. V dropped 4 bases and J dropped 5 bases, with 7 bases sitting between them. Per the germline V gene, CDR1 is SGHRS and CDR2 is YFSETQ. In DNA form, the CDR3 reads TGCGCCAGCAGCACCTCAGACGAGCAGTACTTC. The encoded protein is CASSTSDEQYF.

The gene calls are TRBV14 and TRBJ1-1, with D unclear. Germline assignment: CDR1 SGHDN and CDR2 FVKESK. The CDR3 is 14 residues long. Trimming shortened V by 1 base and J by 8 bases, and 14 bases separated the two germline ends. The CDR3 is CASSQGSGRSEAFF. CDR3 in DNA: TGTGCCAGCAGCCAAGGATCAGGAAGATCCGAAGCTTTCTTT. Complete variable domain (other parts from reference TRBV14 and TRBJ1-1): EAGVTQFPSHSVIEKGQTVTLRCDPISGHDNLYWYRRVMGKEIKFLLHFVKESKQDESGMPNNRFLAERTGGTYSTLKVQPAELEDSGVYFCASSQGSGRSEAFFGQGTRLTVV.

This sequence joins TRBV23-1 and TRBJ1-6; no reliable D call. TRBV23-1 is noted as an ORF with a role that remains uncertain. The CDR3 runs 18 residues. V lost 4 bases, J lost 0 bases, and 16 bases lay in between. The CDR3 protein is CASSRLHLSLSYNSPLHF. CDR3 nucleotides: TGCGCCAGCAGTCGCCTGCACTTGTCCCTCTCCTATAATTCACCCCTCCACTTT.

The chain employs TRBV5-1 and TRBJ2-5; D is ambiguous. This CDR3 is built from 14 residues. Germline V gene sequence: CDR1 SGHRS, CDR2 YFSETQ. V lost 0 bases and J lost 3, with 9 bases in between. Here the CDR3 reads CASSLGQAKETQYF. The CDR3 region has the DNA TGCGCCAGCAGCTTGGGACAAGCCAAAGAGACCCAGTACTTC.

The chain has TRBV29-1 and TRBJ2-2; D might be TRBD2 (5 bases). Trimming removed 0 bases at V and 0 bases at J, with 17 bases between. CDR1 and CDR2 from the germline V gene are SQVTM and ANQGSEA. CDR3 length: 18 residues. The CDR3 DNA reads TGCAGCGTTGAAGAATCTCGGGGATCAGTAGCGAACACCGGGGAGCTGTTTTTT. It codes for CSVEESRGSVANTGELFF.